This T cell receptor beta chain stems from a study of post-analysis software for immune sequencing data (dated by TCRdb to between 2015 and 2016). Notes on the research overall: Recorded disease courses included relapsing-remitting, secondary progressive and progressive-relapsing multiple sclerosis, with some patients lacking subtype annotation. A subset of samples was prepared in parallel using single-end sample barcoding, then pooled and co-amplified after Illumina adapter ligation. Patient repertoires were compared against ten to eleven previously published healthy control repertoires from donors aged roughly 6 to 28 years.

V was cut back by 9 bases and J by 0 bases, leaving a gap of 12 bases between them. Including the terminal cysteine and phenylalanine, the CDR3 comprises 15 residues. The CDR3 DNA has 45 bases and is translated from base 1. Per the germline V gene (reference sequence), LNHDA is the CDR1 and SQIVND is the CDR2. Preparation of the library involved PCR. Sequencing instrument: Illumina HiSeq 2500. To reduce PCR and sequencing biases, unique molecular identifiers were built into the TCR beta cDNA libraries. Approximately 500,000 cDNA molecules were obtained per 1 to 10 million input T cells, so each molecule approximated one T cell. Patient libraries were prepared and sequenced with the same protocol used for the earlier healthy control dataset. Samples belonging to the same batch were prepared together, multiplexed and sequenced on a shared HiSeq lane. The study's processing was this. MIGEC was used to process the raw barcoded reads, and molecular identifier groups with only a single read were discarded before consensus assembly and CDR3 extraction. VDJtools was used for post-analysis of the clonotype tables, with diversity normalized by down-sampling every dataset to the smallest sample size. In repertoire overlap clustering, CDR3 amino acid sequences, but not nucleotide sequences, were matched to correct batch-related cross-sample contamination. The public reads were quality trimmed at Q25 with fastp and then assembled into clones with MiXCR by TCRdb, keeping productive beta chains. Here each entry gathers all rows of one CDR3 protein and keeps the most common genes and DNA. TCRdb's processing, not the authors' own work, is the source of the V and J calls. This sample is represented by roughly 400,000 distinct CDR3 sequences; 39% of them were singletons. 7.6% of the sample is in the top ten clones.

This clonotype was picked up a small number of times. What antigen it recognizes has not been identified. No clone much larger than this one lies a single base away; base qualities are absent. Summary of the overall study and its limitations: When samples were clustered directly using the F measure, samples prepared in the same batch co-clustered strongly, which prompted a batch-effect correction. Significantly higher frequencies in patients than in controls were found for several TRBV segments, including TRBV5-6, TRBV5-1 and TRBV20-1. The control group was slightly older than the multiple sclerosis patient group. Multiple sclerosis patients had significantly lower normalized Chao1 diversity than controls, a result that suggests substantial peripheral T-cell clonal expansion.

TCR beta repertoires were profiled from peripheral blood of more than ten young patients with multiple sclerosis to demonstrate the VDJtools post-analysis software. The multiple sclerosis patients were children and adolescents ranging in age from roughly 6 to 15 years. Sequences were obtained from blood. The clonotype was recovered from a girl aged 2-9 years with multiple sclerosis. The chain uses TRBV19 and TRBJ2-6; the D gene is perhaps TRBD1 or TRBD2, each of them matching over 5 bases. The sequenced DNA: TGTGCCAGCACGGGACCACTCTCTGGGGCCAACGTCCTGACTTTC. It encodes CASTGPLSGANVLTF.